These 19 T cell receptor beta chains came from one sample sequenced in a study of response to subunit inactivated influenza vaccine. One entry per CDR3 protein, called by TCRdb with MiXCR from the RT-PCR reads. The table shows a few hundred thousand distinct CDR3 sequences, with approximately 20% occurring only once. Material: PBMCs from blood, obtained approximately 20 months after vaccination. These receptors were collected from a man between 45 and 75 years old who received an inactivated influenza vaccine.

The gene calls are TRBV4-3 and TRBJ2-1, with D possibly TRBD2 on 7 matching bases. V was clipped by 4 bases and J by 4 bases, with 29 bases between them. CDR3 length equals 20 residues. Germline loops: CDR1 LGHNA, CDR2 YSLEER. This CDR3 is CASSPKDTGTSSGTYNEQFF. CDR3 in DNA: TGCGCCAGCAGCCCGAAGGACACAGGGACTTCTAGCGGAACTTACAATGAGCAGTTCTTC.

This clonotype was counted a single time. The rearrangement uses TRBV9 and TRBJ2-5, with a possible D match to TRBD1 (6 bases). In germline, CDR1 is SGDLS, CDR2 YYNGEE. The germline V and J ends were trimmed by 0 bases and 5 bases, with 14 bases remaining between them. This CDR3 comprises 15 residues. The CDR3 DNA is TGTGCCAGCAGCGTAGCCGGTCTGAGGGGGGAGACCCAGTACTTC. This codes for CASSVAGLRGETQYF.

This clonotype was detected only a few times. The rearrangement uses TRBV7-9 and TRBJ2-3; 7 bases fit TRBD1. The CDR3 length is 16 residues. V lost 4 bases to trimming and J lost 2 bases; unmatched junction nucleotides: 9. Germline V gene data show CDR1 as SEHNR and CDR2 as FQNEAQ (reference sequence). The CDR3 DNA is TGTGCCAGCAGCTCGACGCCGGGACAGTTCACAGATACGCAGTATTTT. It translates to CASSSTPGQFTDTQYF.

This chain joins TRBV20-1 and TRBJ2-1, with TRBD2 matching over 7 bases. Germline assignment: CDR1 DFQATT and CDR2 SNEGSKA (reference sequence). The V segment lost 0 bases and the J segment 7 bases; nucleotides outside the gene matches: 12. This CDR3 is built from 16 residues. The CDR3 coding sequence is TGCAGTGCTAGAGACAGCGGGATAGTAGGTGGTAATGAGCAGTTCTTC. It is translated as CSARDSGIVGGNEQFF.

This rearrangement joins TRBV27 to TRBJ2-2, with TRBD2 matching 11 bases. CDR3 length equals 18 residues. Germline CDR1 is MNHEY and CDR2 is SMNVEV (reference sequence). V dropped 0 bases and J dropped 1; count of bases not matched to a gene: 4. As DNA, the CDR3 is TGTGCCAGCAGTTTATCAGTCACTAGCGGGGGGAACACCGGGGAGCTGTTTTTT. Protein: CASSLSVTSGGNTGELFF.

The rearrangement uses TRBV6-6 and TRBJ1-6; D possibly corresponds to TRBD1 (6 bases). CDR1 is MNHNY, CDR2 SVGAGI, per germline (reference sequence). This CDR3 is built from 13 residues. The germline V and J ends were trimmed by 6 bases and 5 bases, with 8 bases remaining between them. The CDR3 is CASRRGNNSPLHF. CDR3 DNA: TGTGCCAGCAGGAGGGGGAATAATTCACCCCTCCACTTT.

The chain uses TRBV4-2 and TRBJ2-3; D gene ambiguous. The CDR3 has 16 residues. V was clipped by 0 bases and J by 8 bases, with 18 bases between them. The germline V gene encodes CDR1 LGHNA and CDR2 YNFKEQ. This CDR3 is CASSQDLGSLTGTQYF. DNA of the CDR3: TGTGCCAGCAGCCAAGATCTGGGCAGTTTAACTGGTACGCAGTATTTT.

This chain joins TRBV20-1 and TRBJ2-3; D is unresolved. This CDR3 contains 14 residues. V was shortened by 5 bases and J by 0 bases, with 12 bases between the two germline ends. Germline CDR1 reads DFQATT; CDR2 reads SNEGSKA (reference sequence). In DNA, the CDR3 is TGCAGTGCTCATCTAGTGTCGAGCACAGATACGCAGTATTTT. This codes for CSAHLVSSTDTQYF.

The chain carries TRBV20-1 and TRBJ1-6; a weak D match, TRBD1 (5 bases). Trimming stripped 6 bases from V and 2 bases from J, with 14 bases between. Germline loops: CDR1 DFQATT, CDR2 SNEGSKA (reference sequence). The CDR3 has 15 amino acids. Here the CDR3 DNA reads TGCAGTGCCCCCGGGGCCGCTGCCTATAATTCACCCCTCCACTTT. Protein: CSAPGAAAYNSPLHF.

In this sample, this clonotype turned up a few times. The genes are TRBV7-6 and TRBJ2-7, with 9 bases identical to TRBD2. Germline trimming cut 0 bases from V and 6 bases from J; bases unmatched to any gene: 15. The germline V gene encodes CDR1 SGHVS and CDR2 FNYEAQ. CDR3 length: 18 amino acids. CDR3 protein: CASSLAVISGSVKVEQYF. Here the CDR3 DNA reads TGTGCCAGCAGCTTAGCGGTAATTAGCGGGAGTGTTAAGGTCGAGCAGTACTTC.

This clonotype turned up a few times. The chain links TRBV20-1 to TRBJ1-2; D gene uncertain. CDR1 is DFQATT and CDR2 is SNEGSKA in the germline V gene (reference sequence). V was clipped by 5 bases and J by 3 bases, with 7 bases between them. This CDR3 comprises 11 residues. This CDR3 is CSAAGDYGYTF. In nucleotides, the CDR3 is TGCAGTGCTGCAGGCGACTATGGCTACACCTTC.

This clonotype was seen repeatedly, ten times or more. The chain links TRBV6-5 to TRBJ2-7; D might be TRBD1 or TRBD2, each matching 5 bases. V gave up 1 base and J gave up 3 bases, with 10 bases separating them. Per germline, CDR1 MNHEY and CDR2 SVGAGI. The length of the CDR3 is 14 residues. The CDR3 coding sequence is TGTGCCAGCAGTTACTACGGGGCGGACTACGAGCAGTACTTC. It codes for CASSYYGADYEQYF.

CDR3 residues: CASSVDRGGEAFF. CDR3 bases: TGTGCCAGCAGTGTGGACAGGGGTGGTGAAGCTTTCTTT. The gene calls are TRBV6-2 or TRBV6-3 and TRBJ1-1, with 9 positions matching TRBD1. The V gene end was trimmed by 5 bases and the J gene end by 7 bases; junction bases not matched to a gene: 5. Germline V lookup: CDR1 MNHEY, CDR2 SVGEGT. The CDR3 has 13 amino acids.

Concerning this clonotype: This CDR3 is missing its conserved last phenylalanine or tryptophan, likely due to a read error. The rearrangement links TRBV6-5 to TRBJ2-1; weak D call: TRBD2 (5 bases). The CDR3 extends over 14 amino acids. CDR1 MNHEY and CDR2 SVGAGI come from the germline V gene. Trimming removed 2 bases at V and 6 bases at J, with 11 bases between. In nucleotides, the CDR3 is TGTGCCAGCAGTTACCCACTAGAAAGCAATGAGCAGTTCTCC. Translated: CASSYPLESNEQFS.

CDR3 bases: TGTGCCAGCAGCCAAGTGGCTACCTTGGCTGAGCAGTACTTC. This sequence encodes CASSQVATLAEQYF. V usage is TRBV4-2 and J usage is TRBJ2-7, with unresolved D. Germline CDR1 reads LGHNA; CDR2 reads YNFKEQ. V lost 1 base to trimming and J lost 7 bases, with 14 bases between them. The CDR3 has 14 amino acids.

This clonotype was observed a handful of times. The CDR3, as DNA: TGCGCCAGCAGCTTGGCCGGGGCCGGGAACACTGAAGCTTTCTTT. It translates to CASSLAGAGNTEAFF. V usage is TRBV5-1 and J usage is TRBJ1-1, with D possibly TRBD1 on 5 matching bases. There are 15 residues in the CDR3. V lost 0 bases and J lost 1, with 10 bases in between. Germline loops: CDR1 SGHRS, CDR2 YFSETQ.

This clonotype was recorded many times. This chain's CDR3 is CASSEAAGTYGYTF. In DNA form, the CDR3 reads TGTGCCAGCAGTGAAGCGGCCGGAACCTATGGCTACACCTTC. V gene TRBV2 combines with J gene TRBJ1-2, with D unresolved. V lost 0 bases, J lost 4 bases, and 9 bases lay in between. This CDR3 region has 14 residues. Germline loops: CDR1 SNHLY, CDR2 FYNNEI. Full variable domain (rest looked up from reference TRBV2 and TRBJ1-2): EPEVTQTPSHQVTQMGQEVILRCVPISNHLYFYWYRQILGQKVEFLVSFYNNEISEKSEIFDDQFSVERPDGSNFTLKIRSTKLEDSAMYFCASSEAAGTYGYTFGSGTRLTVV.

The chain links TRBV7-9 to TRBJ2-5; no reliable D call. The CDR3 has 14 amino acids. CDR1 SEHNR and CDR2 FQNEAQ come from the germline V gene (reference sequence). Trimming removed 1 base at V and 6 bases at J, with 12 bases between. This chain's CDR3 is CASSLGPLGQTQYF. The CDR3 coding sequence is TGTGCCAGCAGCTTAGGCCCCCTCGGCCAGACCCAGTACTTC.

This chain uses TRBV7-2 with TRBJ2-1; D is unresolved. The CDR3 sequence is 12 residues long. The germline V gene encodes CDR1 SGHTA and CDR2 FQGNSA. The V and J ends lost 5 bases and 7 bases respectively, with 9 bases between them. The CDR3 nucleotides read TGTGCCAGCAGCCCGCCACGGAATGAGCAGTTCTTC. Translated: CASSPPRNEQFF.